Listed below are T cell receptor beta chains from one sample, sequenced in a study of blood T cell repertoires in COVID-19. The table came from immunoSEQ multiplex PCR; TCRdb's copy has only in-frame clones and leaves some out. The profile shows 200,000 or so clones, around 84% of them singletons. The sequenced material came from peripheral blood. Receptor source: a human donor in a cohort sampled during active COVID-19. Each CDR3 is given with its conserved first and last residue. Each record gives: V gene, J gene, CDR3 protein.

>TRBV24-1|TRBJ2-1
CATSDRTSRSYNEQFF
>TRBV3-1/TRBV3-2|TRBJ2-5
CASSRLGETQYF
>TRBV5-6|TRBJ1-3
CASSRRVSSGNTIYF
>TRBV7-9|TRBJ2-7
CASRTAEYEQYF
>TRBV3-1/TRBV3-2|TRBJ2-1
CASSLAGVNNEQFF
>TRBV27|TRBJ2-7
CASTGAGVNREQYF
>TRBV5-8|TRBJ2-1
CASSHGGQGGGLFF
>TRBV27|TRBJ2-2
CASSLSLVPTGELFF
>TRBV19|TRBJ2-2
CASSIRQGRQTGELFF
>TRBV3-1/TRBV3-2|TRBJ1-2
CASSDVSGFGYTF
>TRBV9|TRBJ2-7
CASSVDPSQFYEQYF
>TRBV18|TRBJ2-1
CASSPAGLAGEYEQFF
>TRBV7-9|TRBJ2-3
CASSFDGDTDTQYF
>TRBV5-4|TRBJ2-1
CASSNRVREQFF
>TRBV7-2|TRBJ1-1
CASSLGRTMNTEAFF
>TRBV6-5|TRBJ2-4
CASRIGRWGNIQYF
>TRBV18|TRBJ2-2
CASSPAGTGWTGELFF
>TRBV5-1|TRBJ2-7
CASSLVHPYEQYF
>TRBV21-1|TRBJ1-1
CASSNEGQCTEAFF